This TCR beta chain emerged from a study of blood T cells in healthy people across ages. J lost 3 bases, V lost 3 bases, and 8 bases had no gene match. Germline loops: CDR1 SGHRS, CDR2 YFSETQ. The CDR3 totals 15 residues. For the second PCR, which ran for roughly 6 to 11 cycles, a sample-barcoded 5' primer and a J-beta primer mix were used. TCRdb reprocessed the 5' RACE reads via MiXCR and lists one record per CDR3 protein. The data hold just over 1 million distinct CDR3 sequences, with 35% to 50% observed a single time. Sequences were obtained from blood. The gene calls are TRBV5-1 and TRBJ1-2; 7 nucleotides align to TRBD1. The receptor was derived from a woman aged 55-69 years in good health. CDR3 nucleotides: TGCGCCAGCAGCTCCTCAGGCAGGGGGGACTATGGCTACACCTTC. Amino acids: CASSSSGRGDYGYTF.